This record concerns one T cell receptor (beta chain) sequence. The sample originates from a study of blood T cell repertoires in COVID-19. Study-level information: Some COVID-19 samples were acute and others convalescent; all came from the United States, Italy and Spain.

Germline assignment: CDR1 GTSNPN and CDR2 SVGIG (reference sequence). The ends were cut back, 3 bases at V and 3 bases at J, with 18 bases in the middle. The CDR3 is made up of 15 amino acids. Original analysis: For nucleated cells, counts were estimated from reference gene primer amplification. The repertoire was sequenced with immunoSEQ multiplex PCR; TCRdb's copy has only in-frame clones and lacks some. V, J and clone size are taken as reported in that table, and D and trimming were inferred from the DNA itself. Of about 60,000 clones listed, approximately 80% are singletons. Followed over time, Seattle patients had been enrolled while infection was active.

The chain is built from TRBV30 and TRBJ2-7; weak D call: TRBD2 (5 bases). The clonotype was recovered from a man under 40 with COVID-19, enrolled during active disease. Sample: peripheral blood. The CDR3 loop reads CAWSPRGRLGYEQYF. In nucleotides, the CDR3 is TGTGCCTGGAGCCCCAGAGGGCGCTTAGGCTACGAGCAGTACTTC.